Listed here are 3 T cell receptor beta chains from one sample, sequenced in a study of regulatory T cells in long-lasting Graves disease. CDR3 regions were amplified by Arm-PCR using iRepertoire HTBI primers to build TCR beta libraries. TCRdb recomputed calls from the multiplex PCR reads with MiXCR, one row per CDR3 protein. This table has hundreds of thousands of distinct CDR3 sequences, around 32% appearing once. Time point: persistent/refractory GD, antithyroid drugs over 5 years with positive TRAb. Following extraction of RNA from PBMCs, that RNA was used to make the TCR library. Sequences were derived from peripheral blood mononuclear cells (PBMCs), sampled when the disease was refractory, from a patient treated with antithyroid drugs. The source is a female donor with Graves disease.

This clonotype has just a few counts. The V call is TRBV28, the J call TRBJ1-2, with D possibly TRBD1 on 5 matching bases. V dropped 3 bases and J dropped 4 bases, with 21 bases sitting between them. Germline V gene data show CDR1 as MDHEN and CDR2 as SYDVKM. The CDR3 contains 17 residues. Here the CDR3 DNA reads TGTGCCAGCAGTTTCCCCCCCCCTGACAGAGAGATCTATGGCTACACCTTC. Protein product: CASSFPPPDREIYGYTF.

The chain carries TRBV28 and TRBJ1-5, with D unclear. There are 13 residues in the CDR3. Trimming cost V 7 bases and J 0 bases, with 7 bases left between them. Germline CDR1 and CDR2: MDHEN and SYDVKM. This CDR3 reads CASTVNSNQPQHF. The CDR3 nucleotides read TGTGCCAGCACGGTTAATAGCAATCAGCCCCAGCATTTT. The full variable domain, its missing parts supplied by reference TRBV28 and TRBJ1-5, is DVKVTQSSRYLVKRTGEKVFLECVQDMDHENMFWYRQDPGLGLRLIYFSYDVKMKEKGDIPEGYSVSREKKERFSLILESASTNQTSMYLCASTVNSNQPQHFGDGTRLSIL.

The CDR3: CASSSDTNTDTQYF. In DNA, the CDR3 is TGCGCCAGCAGCTCGGACACTAACACAGATACGCAGTATTTT. The chain carries TRBV5-1 and TRBJ2-3, with D possibly being TRBD1 (5 bases). V lost 3 bases and J lost 2, with 10 bases in between. Germline lookup yields CDR1 SGHRS and CDR2 YFSETQ. This CDR3 comprises 14 residues.